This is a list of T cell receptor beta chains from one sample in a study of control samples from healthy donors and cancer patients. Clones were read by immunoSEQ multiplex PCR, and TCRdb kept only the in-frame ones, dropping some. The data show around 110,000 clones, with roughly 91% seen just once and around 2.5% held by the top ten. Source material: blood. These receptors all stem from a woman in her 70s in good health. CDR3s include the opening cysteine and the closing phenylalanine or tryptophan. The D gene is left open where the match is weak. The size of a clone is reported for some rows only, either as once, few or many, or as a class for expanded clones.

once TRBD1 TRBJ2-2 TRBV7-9 CASSRSGQDNTGELFF TGTGCCAGCAGCCGCTCGGGACAGGATAACACCGGGGAGCTGTTTTTT
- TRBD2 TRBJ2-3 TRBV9 CASSVGLGSGGASTDTQYF TGTGCCAGCAGCGTAGGGCTTGGGAGCGGGGGGGCTAGCACAGATACGCAGTATTTT
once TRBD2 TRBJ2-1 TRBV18 CASSPTTSGGRGEQFF TGTGCCAGCTCCCCCACGACTAGCGGGGGGCGCGGTGAGCAGTTCTTC
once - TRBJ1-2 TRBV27 CASSLGGLPYGYTF TGTGCCAGCAGCCTGGGCGGACTGCCGTATGGCTACACCTTC
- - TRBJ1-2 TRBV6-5 CASSKQGFYGYTF TGTGCCAGCAGTAAACAGGGCTTCTATGGCTACACCTTC
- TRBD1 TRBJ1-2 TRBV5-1 CASSTGQGASGYTF TGCGCCAGCAGCACAGGACAGGGGGCCTCTGGCTACACCTTC
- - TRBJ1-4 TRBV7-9 CASSLSGAGKLFF TGTGCCAGCAGCTTGTCAGGGGCGGGAAAACTGTTTTTT
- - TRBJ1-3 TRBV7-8 CASSLGGTGNTIYF TGTGCCAGCAGCTTAGGGGGAACTGGAAACACCATATATTTT
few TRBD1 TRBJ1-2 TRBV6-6 CASSYVGTGDGYTF TGTGCCAGCAGTTACGTTGGTACAGGGGATGGCTACACCTTC
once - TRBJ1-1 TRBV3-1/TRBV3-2 CASSLSSEAFF TGTGCCAGCAGCCTTAGTAGTGAAGCTTTCTTT
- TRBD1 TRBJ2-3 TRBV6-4 CASSRQGASTDTQYF TGTGCCAGCAGTCGACAGGGGGCAAGCACAGATACGCAGTATTTT
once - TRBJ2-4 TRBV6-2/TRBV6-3 CASSYSDAGTENIQYF TGTGCCAGCAGTTACTCGGATGCGGGGACAGAAAACATTCAGTACTTC
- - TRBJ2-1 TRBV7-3 CASSLTRAGYNEQFF TGTGCCAGCAGCTTAACGCGGGCAGGTTACAATGAGCAGTTCTTC
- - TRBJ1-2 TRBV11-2 CASSRRTTNYGYTF TGTGCCAGCAGCCGCCGGACAACCAACTATGGCTACACCTTC
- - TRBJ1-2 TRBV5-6 CASSFAYGYTF TGTGCCAGCAGCTTTGCCTATGGCTACACCTTC
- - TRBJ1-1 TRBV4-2 CASSRRQTLNTEAFF TGTGCCAGCAGCAGGAGGCAGACTTTGAACACTGAAGCTTTCTTT
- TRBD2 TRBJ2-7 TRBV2 CASKKVGRGPGDEQYF TGTGCCAGCAAAAAGGTGGGGAGGGGCCCCGGCGACGAGCAGTACTTC
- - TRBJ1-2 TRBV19 CASSTPGTGTYGYTF TGTGCCAGTAGTACCCCCGGGACGGGGACCTATGGCTACACCTTC
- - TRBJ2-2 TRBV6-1 CASSETGVTGELFF TGTGCCAGCAGTGAGACGGGCGTCACCGGGGAGCTGTTTTTT
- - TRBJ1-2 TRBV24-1 CATSGPQRRYGYTF TGTGCCACCAGTGGTCCCCAGAGGAGGTATGGCTACACCTTC
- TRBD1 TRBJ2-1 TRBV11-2 CASSPDRGNLNAGNEQFF TGTGCCAGCAGCCCCGACAGGGGGAACTTAAACGCGGGCAATGAGCAGTTCTTC
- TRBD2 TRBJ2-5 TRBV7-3 CASSKSGGRLETQYF TGTGCCAGCAGCAAGAGCGGGGGGAGGCTAGAGACCCAGTACTTC
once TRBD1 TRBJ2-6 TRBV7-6 CASSLSRGQSSGANILTF TGTGCCAGCAGCCTATCTAGGGGACAGAGCTCTGGGGCCAACATCCTGACTTTC
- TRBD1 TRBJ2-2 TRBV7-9 CASPWFGTGAIPDTGELFF TGTGCCAGCCCATGGTTCGGGACAGGGGCGATTCCAGACACCGGGGAGCTGTTTTTT
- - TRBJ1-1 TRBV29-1 CSVEDRAGTEAFF TGCAGCGTTGAAGACAGGGCCGGCACTGAAGCTTTCTTT
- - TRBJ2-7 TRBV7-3 CASSLSPGDHEQYF TGTGCCAGCAGCCTCTCCCCAGGGGATCACGAGCAGTACTTC
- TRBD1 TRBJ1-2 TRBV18 CASSPPGQGLSGYTF TGTGCCAGCTCACCACCGGGACAGGGGTTGTCTGGCTACACCTTC
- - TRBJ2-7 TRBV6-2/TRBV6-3 CASSISGYEQYF TGTGCCAGCAGTATTTCAGGGTACGAGCAGTACTTC
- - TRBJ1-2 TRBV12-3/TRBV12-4 CASSLSGAETPSF TGTGCCAGCAGTTTGTCAGGGGCGGAAACTCCGTCATTC
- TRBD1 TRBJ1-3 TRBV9 CASSVGWDSSGNTIYF TGTGCCAGCAGCGTAGGGTGGGACAGCTCTGGAAACACCATATATTTT
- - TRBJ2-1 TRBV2 CASSVSGASLNEQFF TGTGCCAGCAGTGTTTCAGGGGCCAGTCTCAATGAGCAGTTCTTC
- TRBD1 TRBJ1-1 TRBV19 CASRQGTKNTEAFF TGTGCCAGTCGACAGGGGACAAAGAACACTGAAGCTTTCTTT
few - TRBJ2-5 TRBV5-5 CASSLLFWETQYF TGTGCCAGCAGCTTGTTGTTTTGGGAGACCCAGTACTTC
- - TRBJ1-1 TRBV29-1 CSVVGTQNTEAFF TGCAGCGTTGTAGGGACACAGAACACTGAAGCTTTCTTT
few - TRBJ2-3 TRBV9 CASSPWTGSRGDTQYF TGTGCCAGCAGCCCCTGGACCGGATCCCGTGGAGATACGCAGTATTTT